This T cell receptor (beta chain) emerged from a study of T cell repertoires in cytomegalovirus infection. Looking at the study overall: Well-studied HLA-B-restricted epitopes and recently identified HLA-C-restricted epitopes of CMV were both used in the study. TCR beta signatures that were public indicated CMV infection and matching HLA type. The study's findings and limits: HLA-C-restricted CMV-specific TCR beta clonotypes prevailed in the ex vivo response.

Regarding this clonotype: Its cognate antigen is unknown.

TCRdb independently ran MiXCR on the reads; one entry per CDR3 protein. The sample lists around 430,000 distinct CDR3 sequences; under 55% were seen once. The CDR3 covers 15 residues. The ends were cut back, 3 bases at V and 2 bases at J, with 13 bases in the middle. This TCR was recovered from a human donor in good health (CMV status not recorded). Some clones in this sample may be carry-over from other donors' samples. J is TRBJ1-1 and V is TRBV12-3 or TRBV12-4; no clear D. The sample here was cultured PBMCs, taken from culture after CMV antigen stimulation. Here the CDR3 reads CASSFRRPLNTEAFF. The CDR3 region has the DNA TGTGCCAGCAGTTTCCGGCGGCCCCTCAACACTGAAGCTTTCTTT.